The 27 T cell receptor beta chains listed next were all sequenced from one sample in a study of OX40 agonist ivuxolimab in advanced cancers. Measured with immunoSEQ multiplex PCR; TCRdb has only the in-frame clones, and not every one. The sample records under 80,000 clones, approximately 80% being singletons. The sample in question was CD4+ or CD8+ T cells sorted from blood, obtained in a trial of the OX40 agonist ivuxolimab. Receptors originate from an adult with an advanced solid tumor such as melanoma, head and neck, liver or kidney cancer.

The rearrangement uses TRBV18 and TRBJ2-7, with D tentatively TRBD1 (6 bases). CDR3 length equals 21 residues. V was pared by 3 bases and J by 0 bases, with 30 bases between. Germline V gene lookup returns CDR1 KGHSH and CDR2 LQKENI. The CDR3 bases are TGTGCCAGCTCACCGGGCACCGGATTGCAGGGGCCCTTAACGCGCTCCTACGAGCAGTACTTC. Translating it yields CASSPGTGLQGPLTRSYEQYF.

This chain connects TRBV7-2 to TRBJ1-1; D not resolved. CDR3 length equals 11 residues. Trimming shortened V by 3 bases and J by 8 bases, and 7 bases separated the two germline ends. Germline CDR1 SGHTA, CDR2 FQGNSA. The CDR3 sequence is CASSFLTEAFF. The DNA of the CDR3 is TGTGCCAGCAGCTTTTTGACAGAAGCTTTCTTT.

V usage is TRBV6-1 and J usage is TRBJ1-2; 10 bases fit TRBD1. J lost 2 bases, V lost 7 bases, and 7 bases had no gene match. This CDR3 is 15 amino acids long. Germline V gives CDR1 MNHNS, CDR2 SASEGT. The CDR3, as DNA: TGTGCCAGCAACCGGGACAGGGGCTCCAACTATGGCTACACCTTC. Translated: CASNRDRGSNYGYTF.

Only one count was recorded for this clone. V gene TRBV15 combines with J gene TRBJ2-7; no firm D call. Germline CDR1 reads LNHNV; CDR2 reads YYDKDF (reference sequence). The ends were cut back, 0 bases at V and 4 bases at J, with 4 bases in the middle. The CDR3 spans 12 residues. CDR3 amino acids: CATSRDTYEQYF. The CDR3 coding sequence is TGTGCCACCAGCAGAGATACATACGAGCAGTACTTC.

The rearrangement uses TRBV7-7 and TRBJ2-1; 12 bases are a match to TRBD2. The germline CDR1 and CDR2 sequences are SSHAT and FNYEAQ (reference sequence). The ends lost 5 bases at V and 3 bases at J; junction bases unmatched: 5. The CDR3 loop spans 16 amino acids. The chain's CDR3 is CASSLGLAGIYNEQFF. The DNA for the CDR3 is TGTGCCAGCAGCCTCGGACTAGCGGGGATCTACAATGAGCAGTTCTTC. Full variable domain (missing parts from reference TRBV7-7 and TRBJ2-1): GAGVSQSPRYKVTKRGQDVTLRCDPISSHATLYWYQQALGQGPEFLTYFNYEAQPDKSGLPSDRFSAERPEGSISTLTIQRTEQRDSAMYRCASSLGLAGIYNEQFFGPGTRLTVL.

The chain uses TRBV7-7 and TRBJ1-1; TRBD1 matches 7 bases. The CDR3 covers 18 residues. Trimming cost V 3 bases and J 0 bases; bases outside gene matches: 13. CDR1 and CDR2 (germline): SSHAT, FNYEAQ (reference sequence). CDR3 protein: CASSLYRGGYRMNTEAFF. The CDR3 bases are TGTGCCAGCAGCTTGTACAGGGGAGGGTACCGCATGAACACTGAAGCTTTCTTT.

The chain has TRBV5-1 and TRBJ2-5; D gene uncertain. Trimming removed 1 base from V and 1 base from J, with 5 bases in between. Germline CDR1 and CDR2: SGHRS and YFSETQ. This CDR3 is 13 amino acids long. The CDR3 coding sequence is TGCGCCAGCAGCTTGAGACTCCAAGAGACCCAGTACTTC. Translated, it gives CASSLRLQETQYF.

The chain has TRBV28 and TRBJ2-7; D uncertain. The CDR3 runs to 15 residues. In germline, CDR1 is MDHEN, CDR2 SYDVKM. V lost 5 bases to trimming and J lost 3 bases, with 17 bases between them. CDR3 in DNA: TGTGCCAGCAGTCCCCCGGCCCCATCGCTCTACGAGCAGTACTTC. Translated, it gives CASSPPAPSLYEQYF. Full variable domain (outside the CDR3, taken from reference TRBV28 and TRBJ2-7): DVKVTQSSRYLVKRTGEKVFLECVQDMDHENMFWYRQDPGLGLRLIYFSYDVKMKEKGDIPEGYSVSREKKERFSLILESASTNQTSMYLCASSPPAPSLYEQYFGPGTRLTVT.

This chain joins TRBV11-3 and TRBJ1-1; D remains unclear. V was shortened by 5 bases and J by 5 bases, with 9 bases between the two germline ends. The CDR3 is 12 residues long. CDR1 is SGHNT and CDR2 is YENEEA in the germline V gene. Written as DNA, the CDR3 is TGTGCCAGCAGCCCCTCTGGAACTGAAGCTTTCTTT. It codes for CASSPSGTEAFF.

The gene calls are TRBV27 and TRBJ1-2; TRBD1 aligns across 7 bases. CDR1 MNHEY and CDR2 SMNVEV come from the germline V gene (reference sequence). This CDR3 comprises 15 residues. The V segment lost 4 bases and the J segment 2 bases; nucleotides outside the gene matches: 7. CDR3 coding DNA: TGTGCCAGCAGTTCCCGGACAGGCCTCAACTATGGCTACACCTTC. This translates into CASSSRTGLNYGYTF.

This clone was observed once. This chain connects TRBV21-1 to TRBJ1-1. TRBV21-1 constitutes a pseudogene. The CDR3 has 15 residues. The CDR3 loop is CASYNAEGYSTEAFF. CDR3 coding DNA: TGTGCCAGCTACAATGCCGAGGGCTACAGCACTGAAGCTTTCTTT.

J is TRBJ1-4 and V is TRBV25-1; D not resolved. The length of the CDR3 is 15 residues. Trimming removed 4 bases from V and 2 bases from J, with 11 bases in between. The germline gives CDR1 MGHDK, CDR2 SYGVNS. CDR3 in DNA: TGTGCCAGCAGTGTTCCCGTGGGGACTAATGAAAAACTGTTTTTT. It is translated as CASSVPVGTNEKLFF. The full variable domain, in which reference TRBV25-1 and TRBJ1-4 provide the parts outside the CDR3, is EADIYQTPRYLVIGTGKKITLECSQTMGHDKMYWYQQDPGMELHLIHYSYGVNSTEKGDLSSESTVSRIRTEHFPLTLESARPSHTSQYLCASSVPVGTNEKLFFGSGTQLSVL.

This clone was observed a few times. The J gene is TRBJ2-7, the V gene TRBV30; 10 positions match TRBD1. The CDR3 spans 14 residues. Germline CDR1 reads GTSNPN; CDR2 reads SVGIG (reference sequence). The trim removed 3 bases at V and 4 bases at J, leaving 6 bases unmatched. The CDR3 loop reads CAWRRTGGRYEQYF. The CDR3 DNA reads TGTGCCTGGAGAAGGACAGGGGGTCGATACGAGCAGTACTTC. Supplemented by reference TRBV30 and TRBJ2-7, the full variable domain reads SQTIHQWPATLVQPVGSPLSLECTVEGTSNPNLYWYRQAAGRGLQLLFYSVGIGQISSEVPQNLSASRPQDRQFILSSKKLLLSDSGFYLCAWRRTGGRYEQYFGPGTRLTVT.

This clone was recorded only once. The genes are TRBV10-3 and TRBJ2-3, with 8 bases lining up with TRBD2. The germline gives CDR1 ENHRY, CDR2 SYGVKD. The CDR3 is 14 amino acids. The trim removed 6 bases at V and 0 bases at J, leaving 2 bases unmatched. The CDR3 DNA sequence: TGTGCCATCAGCGGACTAGCCAGCACAGATACGCAGTATTTT. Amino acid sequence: CAISGLASTDTQYF.

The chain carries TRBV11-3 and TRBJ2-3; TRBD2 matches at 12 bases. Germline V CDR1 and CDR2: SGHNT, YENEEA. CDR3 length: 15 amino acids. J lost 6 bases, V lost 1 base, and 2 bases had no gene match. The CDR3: CASSLGLAGADTQYF. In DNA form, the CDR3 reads TGTGCCAGCAGCTTAGGACTAGCGGGGGCCGATACGCAGTATTTT.

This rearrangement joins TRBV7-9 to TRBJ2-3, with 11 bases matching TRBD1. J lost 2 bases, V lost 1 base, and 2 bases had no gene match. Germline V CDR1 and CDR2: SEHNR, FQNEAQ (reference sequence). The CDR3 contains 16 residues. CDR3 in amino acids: CASSLGDRGDTDTQYF. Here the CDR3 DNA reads TGTGCCAGCAGCTTAGGGGACAGGGGGGACACAGATACGCAGTATTTT.

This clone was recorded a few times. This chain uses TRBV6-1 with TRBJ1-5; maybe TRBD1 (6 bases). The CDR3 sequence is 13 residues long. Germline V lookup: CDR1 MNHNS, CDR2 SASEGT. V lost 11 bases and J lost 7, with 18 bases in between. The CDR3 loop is CAGRGQGSQPQHF. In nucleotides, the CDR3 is TGTGCCGGACGAGGGCAGGGGAGCCAGCCCCAGCATTTT.

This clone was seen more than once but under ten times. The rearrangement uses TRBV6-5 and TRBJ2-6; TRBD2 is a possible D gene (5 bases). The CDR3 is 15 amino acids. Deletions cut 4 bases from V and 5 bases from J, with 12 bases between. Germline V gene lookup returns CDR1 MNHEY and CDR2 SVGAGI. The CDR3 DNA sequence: TGTGCCAGCAGTTCCACTGAGGGCCGGGCCAACGTCCTGACTTTC. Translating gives CASSSTEGRANVLTF.

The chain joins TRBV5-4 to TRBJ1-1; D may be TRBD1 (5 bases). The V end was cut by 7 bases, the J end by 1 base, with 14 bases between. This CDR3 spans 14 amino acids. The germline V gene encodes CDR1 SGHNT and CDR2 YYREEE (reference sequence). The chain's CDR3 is CASHPRGGNTEAFF. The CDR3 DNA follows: TGTGCCAGCCATCCTCGGGGGGGGAACACTGAAGCTTTCTTT.

DNA of the CDR3: TGTGCCAGCAGTTACGTCAGGGCTGGTGGCTACACCTTC. As protein: CASSYVRAGGYTF. The chain links TRBV6-6 to TRBJ1-2; tentative D call: TRBD1 (5 bases). Looked up from germline, CDR1 is MNHNY and CDR2 is SVGAGI (reference sequence). V was shortened by 2 bases and J by 7 bases, with 11 bases between the two germline ends. The CDR3 is 13 residues long.

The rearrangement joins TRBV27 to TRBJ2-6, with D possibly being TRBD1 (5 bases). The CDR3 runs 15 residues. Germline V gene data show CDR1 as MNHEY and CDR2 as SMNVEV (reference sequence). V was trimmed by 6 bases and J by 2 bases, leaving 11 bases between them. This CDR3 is CASRKPGTGANVLTF. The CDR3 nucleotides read TGTGCCAGCAGGAAACCAGGGACTGGGGCCAACGTCCTGACTTTC.

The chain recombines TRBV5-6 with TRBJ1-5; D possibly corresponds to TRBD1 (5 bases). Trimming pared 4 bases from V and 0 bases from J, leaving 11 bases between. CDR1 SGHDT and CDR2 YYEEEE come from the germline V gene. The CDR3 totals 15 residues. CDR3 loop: CASSPGLYSNQPQHF. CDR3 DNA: TGTGCCAGCAGCCCGGGGCTGTATAGCAATCAGCCCCAGCATTTT.

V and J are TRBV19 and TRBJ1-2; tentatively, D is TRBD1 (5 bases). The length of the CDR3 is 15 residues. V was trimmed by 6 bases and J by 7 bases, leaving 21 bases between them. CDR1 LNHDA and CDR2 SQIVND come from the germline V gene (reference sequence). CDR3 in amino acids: CASRPRGSGRIGYTF. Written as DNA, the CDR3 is TGTGCCAGTAGGCCGCGGGGGAGTGGCAGGATTGGCTACACCTTC.

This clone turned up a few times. The CDR3 reads CASSVPGTGPNQPQHF. For the CDR3, the DNA is TGTGCCAGCAGTGTGCCCGGGACAGGGCCCAATCAGCCCCAGCATTTT. The J gene is TRBJ1-5, the V gene TRBV2; 9 bases are a match to TRBD1. Germline V CDR1 and CDR2: SNHLY, FYNNEI. V lost 4 bases, J lost 3 bases, and 7 bases stayed unmatched. This CDR3 spans 16 amino acids.

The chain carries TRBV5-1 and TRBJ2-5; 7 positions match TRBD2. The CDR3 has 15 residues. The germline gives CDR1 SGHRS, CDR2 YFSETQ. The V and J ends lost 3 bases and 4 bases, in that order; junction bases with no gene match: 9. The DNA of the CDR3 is TGCGCCAGCAGCTCAAGCGGGAACTCCCGAGAGACCCAGTACTTC. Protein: CASSSSGNSRETQYF.

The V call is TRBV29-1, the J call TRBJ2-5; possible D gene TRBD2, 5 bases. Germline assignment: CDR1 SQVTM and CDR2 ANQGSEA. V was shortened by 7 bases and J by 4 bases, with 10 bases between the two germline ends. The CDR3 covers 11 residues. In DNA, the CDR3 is TGCAGCGCCGAGGGTACAGAGACCCAGTACTTC. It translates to CSAEGTETQYF.

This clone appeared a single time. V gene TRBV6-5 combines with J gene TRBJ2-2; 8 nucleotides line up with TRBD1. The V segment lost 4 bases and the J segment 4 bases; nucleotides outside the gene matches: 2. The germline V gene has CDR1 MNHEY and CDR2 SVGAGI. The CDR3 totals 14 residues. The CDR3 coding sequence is TGTGCCAGCAGTTGGACAGGGCGCACCGGGGAGCTGTTTTTT. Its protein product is CASSWTGRTGELFF.